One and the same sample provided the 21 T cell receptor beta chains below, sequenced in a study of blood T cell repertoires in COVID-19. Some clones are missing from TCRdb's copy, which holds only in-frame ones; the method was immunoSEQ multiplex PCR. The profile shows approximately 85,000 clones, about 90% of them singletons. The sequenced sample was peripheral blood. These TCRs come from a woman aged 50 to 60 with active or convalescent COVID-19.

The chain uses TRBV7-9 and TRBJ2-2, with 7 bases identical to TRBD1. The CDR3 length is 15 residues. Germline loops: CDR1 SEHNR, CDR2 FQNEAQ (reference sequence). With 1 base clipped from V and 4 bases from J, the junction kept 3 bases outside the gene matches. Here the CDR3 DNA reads TGTGCCAGCAGCTTAGGAGACAGGGCCACCGGGGAGCTGTTTTTT. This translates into CASSLGDRATGELFF.

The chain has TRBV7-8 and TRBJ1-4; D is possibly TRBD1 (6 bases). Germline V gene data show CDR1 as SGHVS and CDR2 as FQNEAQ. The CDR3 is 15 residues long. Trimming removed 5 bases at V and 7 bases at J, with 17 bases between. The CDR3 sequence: CASSVRTVGAEKLFF. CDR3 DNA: TGTGCCAGCAGCGTACGGACAGTCGGAGCTGAAAAACTGTTTTTT.

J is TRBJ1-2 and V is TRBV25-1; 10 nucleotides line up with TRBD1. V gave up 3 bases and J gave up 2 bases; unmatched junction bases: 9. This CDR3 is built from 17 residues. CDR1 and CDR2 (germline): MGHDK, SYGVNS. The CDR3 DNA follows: TGTGCCAGCAGTGACGTAGGGGGACAGGGGTGGAACTATGGCTACACCTTC. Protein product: CASSDVGGQGWNYGYTF.

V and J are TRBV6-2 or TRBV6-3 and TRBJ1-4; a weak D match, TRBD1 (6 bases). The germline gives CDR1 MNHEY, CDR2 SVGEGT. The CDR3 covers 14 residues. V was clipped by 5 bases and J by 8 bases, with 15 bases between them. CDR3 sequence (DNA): TGTGCCAGCAGTCAAGGACAGCGTAGGGAAAAACTGTTTTTT. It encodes CASSQGQRREKLFF.

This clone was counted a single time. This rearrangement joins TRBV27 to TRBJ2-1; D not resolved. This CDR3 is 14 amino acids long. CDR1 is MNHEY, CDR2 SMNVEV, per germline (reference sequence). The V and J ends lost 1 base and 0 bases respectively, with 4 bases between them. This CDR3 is CASSLYSSYNEQFF. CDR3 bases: TGTGCCAGCAGTTTATATAGCTCCTACAATGAGCAGTTCTTC.

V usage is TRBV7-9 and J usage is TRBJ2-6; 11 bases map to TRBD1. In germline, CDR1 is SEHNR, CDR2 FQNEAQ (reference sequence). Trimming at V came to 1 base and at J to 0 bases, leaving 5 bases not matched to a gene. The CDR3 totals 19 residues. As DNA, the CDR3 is TGTGCCAGCAGCTTAGTAGGGACAGGGGGACACTCTGGGGCCAACGTCCTGACTTTC. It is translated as CASSLVGTGGHSGANVLTF.

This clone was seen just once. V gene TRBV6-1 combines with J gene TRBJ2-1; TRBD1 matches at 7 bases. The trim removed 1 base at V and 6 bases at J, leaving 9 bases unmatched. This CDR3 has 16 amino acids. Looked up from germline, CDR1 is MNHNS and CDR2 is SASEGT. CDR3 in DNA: TGTGCCAGCAGTGAAGGGAGACAGGGCAAGAGCAATGAGCAGTTCTTC. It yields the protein CASSEGRQGKSNEQFF.

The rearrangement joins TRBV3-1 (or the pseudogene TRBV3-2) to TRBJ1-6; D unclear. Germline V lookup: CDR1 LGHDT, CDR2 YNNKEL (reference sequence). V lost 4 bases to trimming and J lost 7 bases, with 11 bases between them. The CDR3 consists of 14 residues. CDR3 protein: CASSPATGNSPLHF. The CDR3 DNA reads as TGTGCCAGCAGCCCCGCCACGGGGAATTCACCCCTCCACTTT.

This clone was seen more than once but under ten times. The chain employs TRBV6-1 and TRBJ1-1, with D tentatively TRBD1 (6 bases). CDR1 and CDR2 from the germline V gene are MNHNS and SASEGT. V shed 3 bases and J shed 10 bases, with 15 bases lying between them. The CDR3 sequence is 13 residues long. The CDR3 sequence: CASSDFSGQRAFF. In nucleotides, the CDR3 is TGTGCCAGCAGTGATTTCTCCGGACAGAGAGCTTTCTTT.

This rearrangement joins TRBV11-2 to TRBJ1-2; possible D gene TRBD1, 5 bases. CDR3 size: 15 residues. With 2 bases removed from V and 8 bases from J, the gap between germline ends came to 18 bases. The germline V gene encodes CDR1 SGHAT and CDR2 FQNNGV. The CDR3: CASSLSRGGGGGYTF. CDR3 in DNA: TGTGCCAGCAGCTTAAGTAGGGGCGGTGGTGGCGGCTACACCTTC.

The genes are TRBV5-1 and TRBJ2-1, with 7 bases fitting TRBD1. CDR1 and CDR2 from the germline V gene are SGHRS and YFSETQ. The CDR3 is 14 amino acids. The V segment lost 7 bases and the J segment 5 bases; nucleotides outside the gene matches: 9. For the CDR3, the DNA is TGCGCCAGCGGACGGGGACAGAGCGACAATGAGCAGTTCTTC. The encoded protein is CASGRGQSDNEQFF.

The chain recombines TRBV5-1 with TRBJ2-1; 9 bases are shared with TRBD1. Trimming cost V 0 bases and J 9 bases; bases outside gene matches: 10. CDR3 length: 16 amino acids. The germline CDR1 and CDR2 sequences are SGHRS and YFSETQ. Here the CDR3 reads CASSLGGTGMLGEQFF. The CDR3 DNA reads TGCGCCAGCAGCTTGGGTGGGACAGGGATGTTGGGTGAGCAGTTCTTC.

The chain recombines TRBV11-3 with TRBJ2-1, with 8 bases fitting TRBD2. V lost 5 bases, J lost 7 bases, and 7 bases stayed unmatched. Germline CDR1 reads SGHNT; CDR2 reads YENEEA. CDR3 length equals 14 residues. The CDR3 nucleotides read TGTGCCAGCAGCGTCAGCGGGGGAGTGAATGAGCAGTTCTTC. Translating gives CASSVSGGVNEQFF.

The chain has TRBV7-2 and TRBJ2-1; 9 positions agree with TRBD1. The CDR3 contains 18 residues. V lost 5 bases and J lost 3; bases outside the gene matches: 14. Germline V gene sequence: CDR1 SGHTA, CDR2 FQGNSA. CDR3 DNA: TGTGCCAGCAGCCACAAACAGTTACAGGGGGCTGGCTACAATGAGCAGTTCTTC. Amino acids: CASSHKQLQGAGYNEQFF.

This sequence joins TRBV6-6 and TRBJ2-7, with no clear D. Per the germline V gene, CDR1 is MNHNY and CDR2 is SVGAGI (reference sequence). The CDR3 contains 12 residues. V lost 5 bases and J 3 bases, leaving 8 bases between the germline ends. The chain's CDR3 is CASSPQDYEQYF. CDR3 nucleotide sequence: TGTGCCAGCAGTCCCCAGGACTACGAGCAGTACTTC.

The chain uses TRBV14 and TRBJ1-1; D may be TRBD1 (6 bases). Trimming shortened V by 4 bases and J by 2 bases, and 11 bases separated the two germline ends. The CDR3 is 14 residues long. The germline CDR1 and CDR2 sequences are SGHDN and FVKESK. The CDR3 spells CASSPADSNTEAFF. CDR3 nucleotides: TGTGCCAGCAGCCCCGCGGACAGTAACACTGAAGCTTTCTTT.

The CDR3 protein is CASSRGTGGEQYF. Written as DNA, the CDR3 is TGTGCCAGCAGCCGCGGGACAGGGGGTGAGCAGTACTTC. This chain uses TRBV6-6 with TRBJ2-7; 11 bases line up with TRBD1. CDR1 and CDR2 from the germline V gene are MNHNY and SVGAGI (reference sequence). CDR3 size: 13 residues. The trim removed 6 bases at V and 7 bases at J, leaving 5 bases unmatched.

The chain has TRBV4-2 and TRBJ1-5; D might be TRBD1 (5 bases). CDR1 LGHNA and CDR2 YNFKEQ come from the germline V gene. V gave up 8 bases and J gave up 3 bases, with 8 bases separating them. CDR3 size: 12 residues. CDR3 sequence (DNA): TGTGCCAGCGGACAACCCAATCAGCCCCAGCATTTT. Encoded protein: CASGQPNQPQHF.

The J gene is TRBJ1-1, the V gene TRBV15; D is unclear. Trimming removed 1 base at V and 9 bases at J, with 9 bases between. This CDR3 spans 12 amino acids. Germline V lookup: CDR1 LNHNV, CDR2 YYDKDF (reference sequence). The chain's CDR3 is CATSRGTLQAFF. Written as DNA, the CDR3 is TGTGCCACCAGCAGAGGGACTCTCCAAGCTTTCTTT.

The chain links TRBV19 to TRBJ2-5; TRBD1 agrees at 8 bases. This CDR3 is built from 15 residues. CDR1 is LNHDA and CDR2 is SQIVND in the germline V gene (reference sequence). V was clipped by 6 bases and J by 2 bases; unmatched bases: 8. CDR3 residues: CASRGPGQGQETQYF. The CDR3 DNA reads TGTGCCAGTAGGGGACCCGGACAGGGACAAGAGACCCAGTACTTC.

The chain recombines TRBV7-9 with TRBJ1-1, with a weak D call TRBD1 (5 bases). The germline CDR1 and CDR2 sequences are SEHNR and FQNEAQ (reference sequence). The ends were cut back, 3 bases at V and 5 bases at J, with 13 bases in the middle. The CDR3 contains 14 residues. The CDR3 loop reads CASSFGGLGTEAFF. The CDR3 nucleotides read TGTGCCAGCAGCTTCGGGGGGTTGGGGACTGAAGCTTTCTTT. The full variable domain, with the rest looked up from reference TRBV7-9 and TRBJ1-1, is DTGVSQNPRHKITKRGQNVTFRCDPISEHNRLYWYRQTLGQGPEFLTYFQNEAQLEKSRLLSDRFSAERPKGSFSTLEIQRTEQGDSAMYLCASSFGGLGTEAFFGQGTRLTVV.